The 14 T cell receptor beta chains listed next were all sequenced from one sample in a study of T cell responses to AZD1222 COVID-19 vaccine (dated by TCRdb to about 2021). The time point label on this specimen signifies: baseline before first vaccination. Libraries were prepared through the immunoSEQ multiplex PCR assay. TCRdb's version of the immuneACCESS table is confined to in-frame rearrangements and falls short of the full clone set. An unresolved V gene accounts for under half of the shortfall where checked; the remainder is of unknown origin. The sample has 100,000 to 150,000 clones on record, over 70% of them singletons. Jointly, the top ten make up approximately 5.4% of the sample. Material: peripheral blood, obtained on day 0 of AZD1222 vaccination. The receptors were gathered from an adult in good health.

This clone was recorded only once. V is TRBV27 and J is TRBJ1-2; TRBD1 agrees at 7 bases. The CDR3 is 12 residues long. The junction had 7 bases not matched to a gene; V was cut back by 5 bases and J by 10 bases. Germline-derived CDR1 and CDR2 are MNHEY and SMNVEV (reference sequence). CDR3 coding DNA: TGTGCCAGCAGTACCTCAACAGGGGTCTACACCTTC. Its translation: CASSTSTGVYTF.

This chain links TRBV7-9 with TRBJ1-1; 12 nucleotides match TRBD1. Germline-derived CDR1 and CDR2 are SEHNR and FQNEAQ (reference sequence). The V gene end was trimmed by 3 bases and the J gene end by 5 bases; junction bases not matched to a gene: 4. The CDR3 is 15 residues long. DNA for the CDR3: TGTGCCAGCAGCTTGGGACAGGGGGCGGGTACTGAAGCTTTCTTT. Its protein is CASSLGQGAGTEAFF.

V is TRBV7-8 and J is TRBJ2-7; 7 bases are a match to TRBD2. Germline V lookup: CDR1 SGHVS, CDR2 FQNEAQ. This CDR3 is 14 amino acids long. V lost 3 bases, J lost 3 bases, and 5 bases stayed unmatched. In nucleotides, the CDR3 is TGTGCCAGCAGCTTCAGCGGGGTGCTCTACGAGCAGTACTTC. Translated: CASSFSGVLYEQYF.

This clone was recorded only once. The rearrangement joins TRBV1 to TRBJ2-7; the D call TRBD2 from the table was never checked on the DNA. TRBV1 is reported as a pseudogene. The CDR3 is 15 residues long. CDR3 bases: TGCACCAGCAGCCAACCTAGACTCGATCGCTACGAGCAGTACTTC. Residues: CTSSQPRLDRYEQYF.

This clone was seen only once. V and J are TRBV27 and TRBJ2-1; D call uncertain. The V gene lost 4 bases and the J gene lost 0 bases, with 7 bases spanning the gap. The CDR3 consists of 14 residues. Germline V gene sequence: CDR1 MNHEY, CDR2 SMNVEV (reference sequence). In nucleotides, the CDR3 is TGTGCCAGCAGTTGGCTAGTCTCCTACAATGAGCAGTTCTTC. It specifies CASSWLVSYNEQFF.

This chain links TRBV29-1 with TRBJ2-7; TRBD2 is a possible D gene (5 bases). Looked up from germline, CDR1 is SQVTM and CDR2 is ANQGSEA. Trimming took off 4 bases at V and 0 bases at J, with 7 bases between the two ends. The CDR3 spans 12 residues. CDR3 in amino acids: CSVAGSSYEQYF. CDR3 nucleotides: TGCAGCGTTGCTGGGAGCTCCTACGAGCAGTACTTC.

The V gene is TRBV2, the J gene TRBJ2-7; D uncertain. The CDR3 runs 12 residues. The V gene lost 0 bases and the J gene lost 6 bases, with 6 bases spanning the gap. Germline assignment: CDR1 SNHLY and CDR2 FYNNEI. The CDR3 DNA reads TGTGCCAGCAGTGAAGCCCTCTTCGAGCAGTACTTC. Its protein product is CASSEALFEQYF.

The genes are TRBV7-2 and TRBJ2-3; 7 positions agree with TRBD1. The junction had 11 bases not matched to a gene; V was cut back by 5 bases and J by 3 bases. The CDR3 has 16 residues. Germline V CDR1 and CDR2: SGHTA, FQGNSA. The CDR3 is CASSPHQGVGTDTQYF. DNA of the CDR3: TGTGCCAGCAGCCCACATCAGGGGGTCGGAACAGATACGCAGTATTTT.

This clone was counted only a few times. This sequence joins TRBV5-4 and TRBJ2-5, with D uncertain. The V end lost 0 bases, the J end lost 3 bases, and 0 bases lay between the germline ends. There are 11 residues in the CDR3. CDR1 is SGHNT, CDR2 YYREEE, per germline (reference sequence). CDR3 loop: CASSLEETQYF. In DNA, the CDR3 is TGTGCCAGCAGCTTGGAAGAGACCCAGTACTTC.

The CDR3, as DNA: TGTGCCAGCAGCTCGACAGGGGATCGGACCGGGGAGCTGTTTTTT. Translating it yields CASSSTGDRTGELFF. V is TRBV7-9 and J is TRBJ2-2, with 8 positions matching TRBD1. CDR1 is SEHNR and CDR2 is FQNEAQ in the germline V gene (reference sequence). There are 15 residues in the CDR3. With 4 bases clipped from V and 5 bases from J, the junction kept 6 bases outside the gene matches. Drawing the rest from reference TRBV7-9 and TRBJ2-2, the complete variable domain is DTGVSQNPRHKITKRGQNVTFRCDPISEHNRLYWYRQTLGQGPEFLTYFQNEAQLEKSRLLSDRFSAERPKGSFSTLEIQRTEQGDSAMYLCASSSTGDRTGELFFGEGSRLTVL.

The J gene is TRBJ2-3, the V gene TRBV29-1, with 13 nucleotides matching TRBD2. Per germline, CDR1 SQVTM and CDR2 ANQGSEA. This CDR3 has 16 amino acids. The V and J ends lost 7 bases and 4 bases, in that order; junction bases with no gene match: 11. The CDR3, as DNA: TGCAGCGCCCGGGGACTAGCGGGACATGGGGCAGATACGCAGTATTTT. Translated: CSARGLAGHGADTQYF.

This clone was recorded only once. The rearrangement joins TRBV4-1 to TRBJ2-1; D not resolved. The germline V and J ends were trimmed by 3 bases and 4 bases, with 19 bases remaining between them. The CDR3 sequence is 17 residues long. Germline values: CDR1 MGHRA, CDR2 YSYEKL. Here the CDR3 DNA reads TGCGCCAGCAGCCACCGAACGGGCGGAAACAATTACAATGAGCAGTTCTTC. This translates into CASSHRTGGNNYNEQFF.

Details on this clone: This CDR3 is also generated by other DNA sequences in the sample. The J gene is TRBJ2-5, the V gene TRBV5-1; no reliable D call. The CDR3 is 11 residues long. CDR1 and CDR2 (germline): SGHRS, YFSETQ. Trimming pared 3 bases from V and 1 base from J, leaving 1 base between. The CDR3 nucleotides are TGCGCCAGCAGCTCCCAAGAGACCCAGTACTTC. Protein product: CASSSQETQYF.

This chain uses TRBV6-5 with TRBJ1-4; no reliable D call. Germline assignment: CDR1 MNHEY and CDR2 SVGAGI. V was trimmed by 6 bases and J by 1 base, leaving 12 bases between them. The CDR3 is made up of 15 amino acids. CDR3 DNA: TGTGCCAGCAGAGCGATAGAAAGAACTAATGAAAAACTGTTTTTT. It specifies CASRAIERTNEKLFF.